These 10 T cell receptor beta chains share one sample of origin, sequenced in a study of cytomegalovirus exposure and HLA in healthy donors (dated by TCRdb to the late 2010s). Receptor amplification or capture employed the immunoSEQ multiplex PCR assay. A mixture of 60 forward primers for TCR Vbeta segments and 13 reverse primers for TCR Jbeta segments was used in the multiplex PCR. This immuneACCESS table, as held by TCRdb, lists in-frame sequences with V and J called but not all clones. Of the missing ones, under half trace to an unresolved V gene in checked studies; the others have no known cause. This sample comprises more than 130,000 clones, about 79% of them detected only once. The top ten constitute around 3.9% of the sample. Sequenced: PBMCs. The receptor set was obtained from a man aged 40-50 years in good health and CMV-seropositive.

In regard to this clone: Additional DNA sequences in this sample encode the identical CDR3. This chain joins TRBV5-6 and TRBJ2-1; 7 bases line up with TRBD2. V dropped 0 bases and J dropped 9; count of bases not matched to a gene: 9. The CDR3 spans 15 residues. The germline V gene encodes CDR1 SGHDT and CDR2 YYEEEE. CDR3 region: CASSLAERGGREQFF. The CDR3, as DNA: TGTGCCAGCAGCTTGGCCGAGCGGGGAGGCCGTGAGCAGTTCTTC.

The chain joins TRBV7-9 to TRBJ2-2; maybe TRBD1 (6 bases). Trimming stripped 4 bases from V and 0 bases from J, with 9 bases between. The CDR3 extends over 15 amino acids. CDR1 and CDR2 from the germline V gene are SEHNR and FQNEAQ (reference sequence). CDR3 DNA sequence: TGTGCCAGCAGCTCGACAGGACCGAACACCGGGGAGCTGTTTTTT. Its translation: CASSSTGPNTGELFF.

The J gene is TRBJ1-6, the V gene TRBV6-5; D not certain. With 0 bases removed from V and 6 bases from J, the gap between germline ends came to 9 bases. Germline V gene sequence: CDR1 MNHEY, CDR2 SVGAGI. The CDR3 covers 15 residues. The CDR3 sequence is CASSYSARINSPLHF. In nucleotides, the CDR3 is TGTGCCAGCAGTTACTCCGCCAGAATTAATTCACCCCTCCACTTT.

V is TRBV7-3 and J is TRBJ2-6; the D gene is possibly TRBD2 (6 bases). The germline V gene encodes CDR1 SGHTA and CDR2 FQGTGA. The CDR3 totals 19 residues. Trimming left V 0 bases short and J 0 bases short, with 15 bases between. CDR3: CASSLTPASASSGANVLTF. CDR3 sequence (DNA): TGTGCCAGCAGCTTAACCCCGGCTAGCGCCAGCTCTGGGGCCAACGTCCTGACTTTC.

The DNA of the CDR3 is TGTGCCAGCAGCGTCGGGACAGGGGGTTACGAGCAGTACTTC. Encoded protein: CASSVGTGGYEQYF. This chain uses TRBV5-6 with TRBJ2-7; 11 bases match TRBD1. Germline lookup yields CDR1 SGHDT and CDR2 YYEEEE. V was clipped by 4 bases and J by 4 bases; unmatched bases: 4. This CDR3 is built from 14 residues.

The rearrangement uses TRBV10-3 and TRBJ2-3, with D perhaps matching TRBD2 (7 bases). The CDR3 length is 18 residues. Trimming removed 0 bases from V and 0 bases from J, with 16 bases in between. Looked up from germline, CDR1 is ENHRY and CDR2 is SYGVKD. For the CDR3, the DNA is TGTGCCATCAGTGAGTCGAGGGGGGGGACCACTAGCACAGATACGCAGTATTTT. This translates into CAISESRGGTTSTDTQYF.

The chain has TRBV7-2 and TRBJ1-6; D gene unclear. V gave up 4 bases and J gave up 6 bases, with 13 bases separating them. Germline V lookup: CDR1 SGHTA, CDR2 FQGNSA. CDR3 length equals 15 residues. This chain's CDR3 is CASSSQAAVNSPLHF. DNA for the CDR3: TGTGCCAGCAGCTCACAAGCCGCGGTTAATTCACCCCTCCACTTT.

This sequence joins TRBV27 and TRBJ1-1; TRBD1 agrees at 9 bases. Unmatched junction bases numbered 1, after V lost 6 bases and J lost 2 bases. Germline V lookup: CDR1 MNHEY, CDR2 SMNVEV (reference sequence). The CDR3 has 13 residues. Written as DNA, the CDR3 is TGTGCCAGCAGGGGACAGGGAAACACTGAAGCTTTCTTT. It codes for CASRGQGNTEAFF.

This sequence joins TRBV7-9 and TRBJ1-4; 9 nucleotides align to TRBD1. Germline V gene lookup returns CDR1 SEHNR and CDR2 FQNEAQ (reference sequence). The V gene end was trimmed by 5 bases and the J gene end by 3 bases; junction bases not matched to a gene: 7. This CDR3 region has 16 residues. DNA for the CDR3: TGTGCCAGCAGCCCCCCCCGGACAGGGGCTAATGAAAAACTGTTTTTT. Translation gives CASSPPRTGANEKLFF.

The gene calls are TRBV28 and TRBJ1-1; no clear D. The germline gives CDR1 MDHEN, CDR2 SYDVKM. V was trimmed by 5 bases and J by 5 bases, leaving 15 bases between them. This CDR3 spans 14 amino acids. DNA for the CDR3: TGTGCCAGCAGTCGGCCCCTTGGAGGAACTGAAGCTTTCTTT. Translated: CASSRPLGGTEAFF.